This T cell receptor beta chain was recorded in a study of long-term antiretroviral therapy in people with HIV. Study results and caveats: It was observed that HIV repertoires exhibited narrower CDR3 length ranges than controls. In the period from the mid-2000s to the late 2010s, blood was collected, possibly under older ART regimens.

As regards this clone: What it binds is unknown.

Everyone in the study who had HIV was treated in the United States. Amounts of roughly 0.85-10 million cryopreserved PBMC were held in the samples before DNA extraction. Trimming shortened V by 3 bases and J by 2 bases, and 13 bases separated the two germline ends. CDR3 length equals 15 residues. Germline CDR1 is LNHNV and CDR2 is YYDKDF (reference sequence). Assay version v3.0 of immunoSEQ was used, and it was run at survey level. The protocol was immunoSEQ multiplex PCR, while the TCRdb copy is restricted to in-frame clones and leaves out a portion. The repertoire includes about 22,000 clones, about nine tenths of them detected once, and under 7.5% sits in the top ten.

Sequencing was performed on unsorted PBMCs, taken 1.8 years before starting antiretroviral therapy. The TCR comes from a woman aged 25 to 39 with HIV. The gene calls are TRBV15 and TRBJ2-5; D perhaps matches TRBD2 (7 bases). The CDR3 sequence: CATSSGGGPQETQYF. In nucleotides, the CDR3 is TGTGCCACCAGCAGTGGGGGGGGGCCACAAGAGACCCAGTACTTC.